What follows is one TCR beta chain and its context. The target antigen is unknown. The data were taken from a study of CD8+ T cells in alopecia areata. The wider study: Oral tofacitinib, 5 to 10 mg twice daily, was given in an open-label trial. General study findings and limits: Among the top 100, expanded CD8+ clones were significantly decreased by tofacitinib, as was scalp clonality.

Germline V CDR1 and CDR2: MNHNS, SASEGT. This CDR3 has 14 residues. V was clipped by 6 bases and J by 8 bases; unmatched bases: 11. Treatment in this sample: oral pan-JAK inhibitor, 5-10 mg twice daily. Investigators isolated RNA and reverse transcribed it into cDNA to act as the sequencing template. The repertoire was sequenced with immunoSEQ multiplex PCR; TCRdb's copy has only in-frame clones and lacks some. The repertoire holds fewer than 250,000 clones, around two fifths seen once, with 0.48% in the top ten. The chain combines TRBV6-1 with TRBJ1-2; 8 positions agree with TRBD1. The source of this sequence is a human donor with alopecia areata. The input for sequencing was CD4+ T cells sorted from blood, taken between weeks 30 and 35, from a patient treated with tofacitinib. In DNA form, the CDR3 reads TGTGCCAGCAGAGAGGACAGGGTAAAGGAGGGCTACACCTTC. It encodes CASREDRVKEGYTF.